This TCR beta chain was retrieved from a study of human CD8 memory T cell subsets (dated by TCRdb to between 2020 and 2021). Notes on the research overall: The clonal relationships among stem-like (TSTEM), progenitor exhausted-like (TPEX) and effector memory CD8+ T cell subsets were assessed by comparing the TCRbeta repertoires of these subsets. TCRbeta repertoires were obtained from roughly 6 donors, each contributing TSTEM, TPEX and effector memory subsets. The full study reports these points: Greater repertoire diversity in TSTEM than in TPEX subsets was suggested by Chao1 estimates, potentially reflecting a broader range of specificities. Normalized Shannon-Wiener diversity was similarly high in the TSTEM and TPEX subsets, while the effector memory subsets were comparatively less diverse. Sequencing was limited to TCRbeta chains, and the repertoire comparisons were based on six or seven donors analyzed with paired t-tests and Bonferroni correction. The stem-like TSTEM and TPEX subsets each shared clonotypes with effector memory cells, but the TSTEM and TPEX repertoires had minimal overlap with each other, suggesting distinct antigen spectra.

Sequencer: NextSeq 550. A Human TCR Profiling Kit was used to prepare UMI-labeled 5' RACE TCRbeta libraries. Every TCRbeta library was prepared in parallel with an identical number of PCR cycles. In the source study's methods: Between roughly 2,600 and 20,000 functional CDR3beta clonotypes were contained in each TCRbeta library. UMI extraction and consensus assembly used MIGEC 1.2.9, requiring at least three reads per UMI. MiXCR 3.0.3 was used to extract the in-frame CDR3beta repertoires. Each sample was downsampled to 42,000 randomly selected UMIs before diversity metrics were calculated in VDJtools 1.2.1. For each sample pair, the repertoire overlap metrics D, R and F2 were calculated in VDJtools using the top 3,000 clones. After reprocessing by TCRdb, each CDR3 protein sequence is one entry, and no DNA is given. TCRdb, not the original authors, processed these V and J calls. This specimen's table enumerates more than 10,000 distinct CDR3 sequences. Over 14% of the sample is in the top ten clones.

Reading from cysteine to phenylalanine, the CDR3 counts 12 amino acids. The entry carries no DNA sequence. Reading the germline V gene gives CDR1 ENHRY and CDR2 SYGVKD. CCR7+ PD-1- TIGIT- cells were the ones classified as stem-like memory CD8+ T cells (TSTEM). Peripheral blood mononuclear cells were isolated from healthy donor buffy coats by density gradient separation. In the study, negative magnetic separation with EasySep or MojoSort CD8+ T cell isolation kits was used to enrich total CD8+ T cells. For each subset, total RNA was extracted using an RNeasy Mini Kit from duplicate vials of 150,000 sorted CD8+ T cells. The PBMCs were used either fresh or after being cryopreserved in fetal bovine serum with around 10% DMSO. CD8+ T cell subsets were sorted to purity by fluorescence-activated cell sorting on a FACSAria III. Comments on this clonotype: What this receptor recognizes is not known.

This clonotype was sampled from a human donor in good health. The sample was CD8+ stem-like memory T cells (TSCM and TCM) sorted from PBMCs. The intended sense of this specimen's cell subset or site label: stem-like memory CD8 T cells (TSTEM), CCR7+ PD-1- TIGIT-. In this chain, TRBV10-3 is recombined with TRBJ2-7. The CDR3 region: CAISESVGEQYF.